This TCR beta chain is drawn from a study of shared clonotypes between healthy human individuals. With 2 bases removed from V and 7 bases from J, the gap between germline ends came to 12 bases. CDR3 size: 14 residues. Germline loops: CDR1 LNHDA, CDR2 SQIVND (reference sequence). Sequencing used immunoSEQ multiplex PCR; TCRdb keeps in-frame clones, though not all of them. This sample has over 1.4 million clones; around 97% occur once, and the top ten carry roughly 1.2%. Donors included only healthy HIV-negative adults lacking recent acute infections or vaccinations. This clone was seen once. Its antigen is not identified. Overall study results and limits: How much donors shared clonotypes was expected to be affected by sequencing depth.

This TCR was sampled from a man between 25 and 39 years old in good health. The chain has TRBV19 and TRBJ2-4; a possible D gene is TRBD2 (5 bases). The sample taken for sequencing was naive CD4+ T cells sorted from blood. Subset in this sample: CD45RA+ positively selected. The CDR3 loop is CASSIMGGLNIQYF. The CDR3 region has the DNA TGTGCCAGTAGTATAATGGGCGGACTCAACATTCAGTACTTC.